This entry lists 26 T cell receptor beta chains sequenced from one sample in a study of T cell responses to AZD1222 COVID-19 vaccine. The table came from immunoSEQ multiplex PCR; TCRdb's copy has only in-frame clones and leaves some out. The table records over 120,000 clones, over 90% of them present only once. Specimen: peripheral blood, collected on day 0 of AZD1222 vaccination. The source is an adult in good health.

This clone was picked up one time. The genes are TRBV28 and TRBJ1-2; tentative D call: TRBD1 (6 bases). Trimming stripped 7 bases from V and 3 bases from J, with 15 bases between. Germline values: CDR1 MDHEN, CDR2 SYDVKM. The CDR3 is 14 residues long. The CDR3 DNA is TGTGCCAGCACTTCCGCAGGGGCAGACTATGGCTACACCTTC. Residues: CASTSAGADYGYTF.

The rearrangement joins TRBV6-5 to TRBJ1-2; 10 nucleotides line up with TRBD1. CDR1 MNHEY and CDR2 SVGAGI come from the germline V gene. Trimming took 7 bases from V and 3 from J; bases not matched to a gene: 5. This CDR3 region has 14 residues. CDR3 DNA sequence: TGTGCCAGCATAATGGACAGGGGGGACTATGGCTACACCTTC. Protein product: CASIMDRGDYGYTF.

This clone was picked up one time. The genes are TRBV5-1 and TRBJ1-2; a possible D gene is TRBD1 (6 bases). Germline V lookup: CDR1 SGHRS, CDR2 YFSETQ. The CDR3 has 14 amino acids. The germline V and J ends were trimmed by 5 bases and 4 bases, with 15 bases remaining between them. In nucleotides, the CDR3 is TGCGCCAGCAGTGCCATGGGGGGCGTCTATGGCTACACCTTC. This sequence encodes CASSAMGGVYGYTF.

The chain couples TRBV19 to TRBJ1-1; no definite D call. The germline CDR1 and CDR2 sequences are LNHDA and SQIVND (reference sequence). The CDR3 length is 11 residues. V was shortened by 5 bases and J by 3 bases, with 4 bases between the two germline ends. This CDR3 is CASSLYTEAFF. In nucleotides, the CDR3 is TGTGCCAGTAGTTTGTACACTGAAGCTTTCTTT.

The gene calls are TRBV5-1 and TRBJ1-1, with D possibly matching TRBD1 (5 bases). In germline, CDR1 is SGHRS, CDR2 YFSETQ. The CDR3 covers 15 residues. V lost 6 bases to trimming and J lost 0 bases, with 15 bases between them. Here the CDR3 DNA reads TGCGCCAGCACCCCCGGGGACGCTTTGAACACTGAAGCTTTCTTT. This codes for CASTPGDALNTEAFF.

This clone was counted only a few times. The chain has TRBV5-6 and TRBJ2-5; no definite D call. Trimming cost V 0 bases and J 5 bases, with 17 bases left between them. The length of the CDR3 is 16 residues. Germline lookup yields CDR1 SGHDT and CDR2 YYEEEE. CDR3 in DNA: TGTGCCAGCAGCTTGGCCTACCGATCCAGCCCCGAGACCCAGTACTTC. Its protein product is CASSLAYRSSPETQYF.

The chain links TRBV5-1 to TRBJ1-2; no firm D call. Germline lookup yields CDR1 SGHRS and CDR2 YFSETQ. V lost 2 bases and J lost 2, with 7 bases in between. This CDR3 comprises 13 residues. CDR3: CASSFPGNYGYTF. Here the CDR3 DNA reads TGCGCCAGCAGCTTCCCGGGAAACTATGGCTACACCTTC.

This clone ranks as medium-sized (0.01 to 0.1%). This chain connects TRBV11-2 to TRBJ2-7; TRBD2 aligns across 7 bases. This CDR3 contains 14 residues. V dropped 1 base and J dropped 4; count of bases not matched to a gene: 4. In germline, CDR1 is SGHAT, CDR2 FQNNGV. This CDR3 reads CASSLVLGGYEQYF. CDR3 DNA: TGTGCCAGCAGCTTAGTACTGGGGGGGTACGAGCAGTACTTC.

V usage is TRBV30 and J usage is TRBJ1-2; D is perhaps TRBD1 (6 bases). The CDR3 sequence is 13 residues long. Germline assignment: CDR1 GTSNPN and CDR2 SVGIG (reference sequence). V gave up 6 bases and J gave up 5 bases, with 16 bases separating them. CDR3 loop: CACKNRDIYGYTF. CDR3 coding DNA: TGTGCCTGTAAAAACCGGGACATATATGGCTACACCTTC.

The chain combines TRBV7-9 with TRBJ1-6; TRBD1 aligns across 7 bases. This CDR3 has 16 amino acids. Germline CDR1 and CDR2: SEHNR and FQNEAQ (reference sequence). The junction had 11 bases not matched to a gene; V was cut back by 5 bases and J by 7 bases. The CDR3 DNA is TGTGCCAGCAGCGGAGGCGTAGGGGGCATAAATTCACCCCTCCACTTT. It specifies CASSGGVGGINSPLHF.

Worth noting for this clone: This sample also contains other DNA sequences that code for the same CDR3. The CDR3 sequence: CASSLGGRGPLNTEAFF. The CDR3 region has the DNA TGTGCCAGCAGCTTAGGGGGTCGGGGGCCTCTGAACACTGAAGCTTTCTTT. The chain employs TRBV7-9 and TRBJ1-1; possible D gene TRBD1, 6 bases. The CDR3 has 17 residues. CDR1 and CDR2 from the germline V gene are SEHNR and FQNEAQ (reference sequence). V dropped 1 base and J dropped 0 bases, with 15 bases sitting between them.

The J gene is TRBJ1-1, the V gene TRBV19, with D hard to call. V lost 6 bases, J lost 1 base, and 6 bases lay in between. The CDR3 contains 12 residues. Germline CDR1 is LNHDA and CDR2 is SQIVND (reference sequence). CDR3 nucleotides: TGTGCCAGTAGGTTACAGAACACTGAAGCTTTCTTT. Protein product: CASRLQNTEAFF.

In its sample, this clone was seen once. V and J are TRBV7-9 and TRBJ2-1; D possibly corresponds to TRBD2 (7 bases). This CDR3 has 15 residues. The germline V gene has CDR1 SEHNR and CDR2 FQNEAQ (reference sequence). Trimming pared 2 bases from V and 10 bases from J, leaving 18 bases between. Here the CDR3 reads CASSLMGGPLEEQFF. CDR3 DNA sequence: TGTGCCAGCAGCTTAATGGGGGGGCCTTTAGAAGAGCAGTTCTTC.

The J gene is TRBJ2-7, the V gene TRBV6-6; 9 positions match TRBD1. This CDR3 has 14 amino acids. The trim removed 6 bases at V and 2 bases at J, leaving 5 bases unmatched. The V gene's germline CDR1 is MNHNY and CDR2 SVGAGI (reference sequence). The CDR3 DNA sequence: TGTGCCAGCAGCAGCCGGGACAGGGCCTACGAGCAGTACTTC. Translating gives CASSSRDRAYEQYF.

V gene TRBV19 combines with J gene TRBJ1-2; 8 bases are shared with TRBD1. CDR1 LNHDA and CDR2 SQIVND come from the germline V gene (reference sequence). V shed 3 bases, J shed 4 bases, and the junction held 16 bases outside the gene matches. The CDR3 is 18 amino acids. CDR3 bases: TGTGCCAGTAGTATGGGGGCCGTGACAGGGGCCGTCGTCTATGGCTACACCTTC. Translation gives CASSMGAVTGAVVYGYTF.

The chain combines TRBV5-6 with TRBJ2-3, with D possibly TRBD1 on 6 matching bases. V lost 2 bases and J lost 0, with 10 bases in between. CDR3 length: 15 amino acids. Germline V lookup: CDR1 SGHDT, CDR2 YYEEEE. DNA of the CDR3: TGTGCCAGCAGCTTTCGCGGACAGAGCACAGATACGCAGTATTTT. Its protein is CASSFRGQSTDTQYF.

The chain has TRBV10-1 and TRBJ2-1, with 9 bases fitting TRBD1. Looked up from germline, CDR1 is WNHNN and CDR2 is SYGVQD (reference sequence). The V gene end was trimmed by 0 bases and the J gene end by 4 bases; junction bases not matched to a gene: 4. The CDR3 covers 16 residues. CDR3 sequence (DNA): TGCGCCAGCAGTGAGTCGAAGGGGACAGGGTACAATGAGCAGTTCTTC. This encodes CASSESKGTGYNEQFF.

In its sample, this clone was seen once. The rearrangement links TRBV18 to TRBJ2-5, with a tentative D call TRBD1 (5 bases). Per the germline V gene, CDR1 is KGHSH and CDR2 is LQKENI. CDR3 length: 16 amino acids. V was clipped by 4 bases and J by 2 bases, with 17 bases between them. CDR3 amino acids: CASSHQGLDPQETQYF. CDR3 sequence (DNA): TGTGCCAGCTCACACCAGGGATTAGATCCTCAAGAGACCCAGTACTTC.

The chain carries TRBV19 and TRBJ2-1, with D uncertain. CDR1 is LNHDA and CDR2 is SQIVND in the germline V gene (reference sequence). This CDR3 is 13 amino acids long. The V gene lost 8 bases and the J gene lost 3 bases, with 11 bases spanning the gap. CDR3 sequence: CASSHQYYNEQFF. In nucleotides, the CDR3 is TGTGCCAGTTCTCATCAATACTACAATGAGCAGTTCTTC.

The V gene is TRBV30, the J gene TRBJ2-2; D is unresolved. CDR1 is GTSNPN and CDR2 is SVGIG in the germline V gene (reference sequence). This CDR3 is 15 amino acids long. Trimming removed 0 bases at V and 2 bases at J, with 10 bases between. The CDR3 region is CAWSVVNANTGELFF. CDR3 bases: TGTGCCTGGAGTGTAGTTAACGCAAACACCGGGGAGCTGTTTTTT.

V is TRBV4-2 and J is TRBJ2-4; unclear D gene. This CDR3 has 15 amino acids. Germline values: CDR1 LGHNA, CDR2 YNFKEQ. V was cut by 1 base and J by 9 bases, with 16 bases left in between. The CDR3 sequence: CASSQVRFGFRIQYF. CDR3 coding DNA: TGTGCCAGCAGCCAAGTTCGTTTCGGTTTCCGCATTCAGTACTTC.

The rearrangement links TRBV2 to TRBJ1-5; 7 bases align to TRBD1. With V trimmed by 4 bases and J by 9 bases, 3 bases remained unmatched. The germline V gene has CDR1 SNHLY and CDR2 FYNNEI. The CDR3 covers 12 residues. CDR3 nucleotide sequence: TGTGCCAGCAGTGGACAGGGCGGGCCCCAGCATTTT. Protein product: CASSGQGGPQHF. The entire variable domain, with the rest obtained from reference TRBV2 and TRBJ1-5, is as follows: EPEVTQTPSHQVTQMGQEVILRCVPISNHLYFYWYRQILGQKVEFLVSFYNNEISEKSEIFDDQFSVERPDGSNFTLKIRSTKLEDSAMYFCASSGQGGPQHFGDGTRLSIL.

This chain joins TRBV27 and TRBJ2-5, with TRBD1 matching 9 bases. The V segment lost 7 bases and the J segment 4 bases; nucleotides outside the gene matches: 16. Germline V gene data show CDR1 as MNHEY and CDR2 as SMNVEV (reference sequence). The CDR3 is 17 amino acids. The CDR3 reads CASNTWITQGAGETQYF. CDR3 DNA sequence: TGTGCCAGCAACACATGGATTACACAGGGGGCAGGAGAGACCCAGTACTTC.

The chain combines TRBV27 with TRBJ2-5, with D unclear. V lost 0 bases and J 2 bases, leaving 10 bases between the germline ends. The CDR3 extends over 15 amino acids. The germline CDR1 and CDR2 sequences are MNHEY and SMNVEV (reference sequence). The CDR3 loop is CASSLSITEQETQYF. The CDR3 bases are TGTGCCAGCAGTTTATCGATTACGGAACAAGAGACCCAGTACTTC.

The CDR3 coding sequence is TGTGCCAGCAGCTTGGAGGCACACAACTATGGCTACACCTTC. This sequence encodes CASSLEAHNYGYTF. The rearrangement uses TRBV5-4 and TRBJ1-2; D call uncertain. This CDR3 contains 14 residues. Germline assignment: CDR1 SGHNT and CDR2 YYREEE (reference sequence). V dropped 0 bases and J dropped 2 bases, with 8 bases sitting between them. The full variable domain, its missing parts supplied by reference TRBV5-4 and TRBJ1-2, is ETGVTQSPTHLIKTRGQQVTLRCSSQSGHNTVSWYQQALGQGPQFIFQYYREEENGRGNFPPRFSGLQFPNYSSELNVNALELDDSALYLCASSLEAHNYGYTFGSGTRLTVV.

V gene TRBV29-1 combines with J gene TRBJ2-2; TRBD1 or TRBD2 may be the D gene (6 bases each). Germline V gene data show CDR1 as SQVTM and CDR2 as ANQGSEA. This CDR3 is built from 12 residues. The V and J ends lost 6 bases and 6 bases respectively, with 11 bases between them. CDR3 in amino acids: CSVHGGAGELFF. The CDR3 DNA reads as TGCAGCGTCCACGGGGGCGCCGGGGAGCTGTTTTTT.